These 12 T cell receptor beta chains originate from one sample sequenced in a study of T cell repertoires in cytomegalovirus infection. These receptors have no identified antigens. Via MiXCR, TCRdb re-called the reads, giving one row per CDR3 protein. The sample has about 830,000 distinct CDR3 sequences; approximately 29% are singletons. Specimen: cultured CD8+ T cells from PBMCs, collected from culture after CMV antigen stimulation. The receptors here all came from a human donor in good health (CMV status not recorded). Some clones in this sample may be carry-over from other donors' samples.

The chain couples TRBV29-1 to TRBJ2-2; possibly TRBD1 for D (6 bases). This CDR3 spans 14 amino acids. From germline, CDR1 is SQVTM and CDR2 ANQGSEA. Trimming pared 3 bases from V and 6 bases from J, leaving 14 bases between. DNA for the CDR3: TGCAGCGTTGAGGGGCAGGGGACGGCCGGGGAGCTGTTTTTT. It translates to CSVEGQGTAGELFF.

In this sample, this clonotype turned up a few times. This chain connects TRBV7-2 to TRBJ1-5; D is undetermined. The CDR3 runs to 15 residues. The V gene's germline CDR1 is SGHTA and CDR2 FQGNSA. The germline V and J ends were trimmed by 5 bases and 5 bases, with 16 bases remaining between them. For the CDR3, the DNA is TGTGCCAGCAGCCCCTTCCTGGGCCTCGATCAGCCCCAGCATTTT. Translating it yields CASSPFLGLDQPQHF.

CDR3 in amino acids: CASSEQGAKGGTGELFF. CDR3 sequence (DNA): TGTGCCAGCAGTGAACAGGGAGCGAAAGGGGGCACCGGGGAGCTGTTTTTT. The chain links TRBV2 to TRBJ2-2, with a possible D match to TRBD1 (6 bases). This CDR3 region has 17 residues. Trimming removed 2 bases from V and 4 bases from J, with 17 bases in between. Germline CDR1 SNHLY, CDR2 FYNNEI.

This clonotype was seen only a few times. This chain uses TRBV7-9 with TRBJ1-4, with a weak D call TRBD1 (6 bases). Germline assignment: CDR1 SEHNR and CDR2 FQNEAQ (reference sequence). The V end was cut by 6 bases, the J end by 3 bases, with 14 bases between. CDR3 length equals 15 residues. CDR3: CASSFTGYPNEKLFF. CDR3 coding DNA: TGTGCCAGCAGTTTCACAGGGTACCCTAATGAAAAACTGTTTTTT.

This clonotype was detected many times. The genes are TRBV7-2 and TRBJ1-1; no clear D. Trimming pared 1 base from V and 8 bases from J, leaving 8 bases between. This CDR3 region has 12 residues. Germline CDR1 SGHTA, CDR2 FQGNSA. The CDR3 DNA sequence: TGTGCCAGCAGCTTAGGAAATAAAGAAGCTTTCTTT. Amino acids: CASSLGNKEAFF.

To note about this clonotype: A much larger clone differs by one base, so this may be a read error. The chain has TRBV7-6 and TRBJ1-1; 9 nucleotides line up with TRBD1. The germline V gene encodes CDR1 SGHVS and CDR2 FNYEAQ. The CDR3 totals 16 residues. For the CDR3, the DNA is TGTGCCAGGAGCTCTGGACAGGGGCAGATGAACACTGAAGCTTTCTTT. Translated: CARSSGQGQMNTEAFF. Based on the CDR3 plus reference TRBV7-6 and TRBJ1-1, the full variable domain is GAGVSQSPRYKVTKRGQDVALRCDPISGHVSLYWYRQALGQGPEFLTYFNYEAQQDKSGLPNDRFSAERPEGSISTLTIQRTEQRDSAMYRCARSSGQGQMNTEAFFGQGTRLTVV.

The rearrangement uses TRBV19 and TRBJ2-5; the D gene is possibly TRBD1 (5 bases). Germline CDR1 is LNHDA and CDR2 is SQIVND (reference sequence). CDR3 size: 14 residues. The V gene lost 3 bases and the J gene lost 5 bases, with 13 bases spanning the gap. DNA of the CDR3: TGTGCCAGTAGTATCTCAGGGTTCATCGAGACCCAGTACTTC. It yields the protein CASSISGFIETQYF.

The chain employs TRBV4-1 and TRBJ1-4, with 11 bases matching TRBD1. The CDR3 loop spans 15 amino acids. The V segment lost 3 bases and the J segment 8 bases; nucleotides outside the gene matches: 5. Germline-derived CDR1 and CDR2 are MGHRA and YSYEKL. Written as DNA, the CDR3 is TGCGCCAGCAGCCAGGGGACAGGGGGGAAGGAAAAACTGTTTTTT. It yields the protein CASSQGTGGKEKLFF.

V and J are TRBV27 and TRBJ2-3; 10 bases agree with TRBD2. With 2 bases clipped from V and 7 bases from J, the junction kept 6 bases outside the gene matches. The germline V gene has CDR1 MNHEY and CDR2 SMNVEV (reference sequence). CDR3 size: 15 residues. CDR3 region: CASSLGLAGANTQYF. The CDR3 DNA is TGTGCCAGCAGTTTAGGGCTAGCGGGGGCAAATACGCAGTATTTT.

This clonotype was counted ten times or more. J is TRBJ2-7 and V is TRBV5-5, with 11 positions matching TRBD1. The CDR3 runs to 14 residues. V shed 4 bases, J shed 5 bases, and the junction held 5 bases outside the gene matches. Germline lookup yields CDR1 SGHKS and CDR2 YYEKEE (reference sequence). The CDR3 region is CASSLGQGVDEQYF. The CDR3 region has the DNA TGTGCCAGCAGCCTGGGACAGGGGGTGGACGAGCAGTACTTC. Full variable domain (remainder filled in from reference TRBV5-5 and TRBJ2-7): DAGVTQSPTHLIKTRGQQVTLRCSPISGHKSVSWYQQVLGQGPQFIFQYYEKEERGRGNFPDRFSARQFPNYSSELNVNALLLGDSALYLCASSLGQGVDEQYFGPGTRLTVT.

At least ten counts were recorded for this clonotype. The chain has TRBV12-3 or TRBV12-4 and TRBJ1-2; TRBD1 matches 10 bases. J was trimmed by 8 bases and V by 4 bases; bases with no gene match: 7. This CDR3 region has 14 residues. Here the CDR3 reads CASSSGTGVRGYTF. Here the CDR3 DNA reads TGTGCCAGCAGTTCCGGGACAGGGGTACGAGGCTACACCTTC.

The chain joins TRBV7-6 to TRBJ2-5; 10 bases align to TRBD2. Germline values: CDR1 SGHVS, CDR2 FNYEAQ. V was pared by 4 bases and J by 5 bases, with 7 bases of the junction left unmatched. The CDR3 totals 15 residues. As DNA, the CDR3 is TGTGCCAGCAGCTCAGCGGGGGGGCCCTTGGAGACCCAGTACTTC. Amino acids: CASSSAGGPLETQYF. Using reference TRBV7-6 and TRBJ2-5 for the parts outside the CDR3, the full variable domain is GAGVSQSPRYKVTKRGQDVALRCDPISGHVSLYWYRQALGQGPEFLTYFNYEAQQDKSGLPNDRFSAERPEGSISTLTIQRTEQRDSAMYRCASSSAGGPLETQYFGPGTRLLVL.